These 26 T cell receptor beta chains originate from one sample sequenced in a study of blood T cell repertoires in COVID-19 (dated by TCRdb to 2018 to 2021). The protocol used for the library was the immunoSEQ multiplex PCR assay. In TCRdb, the immuneACCESS table is reduced to in-frame sequences with V and J assigned. These tables do not hold every clone; where another copy was compared, an unresolved V gene accounts for under half, and the others remain unexplained. Recorded for this sample are fewer than 300,000 clones; about 86% of them occurred a single time. The top ten hold around 6% of the sample. The sequencing sample was made of peripheral blood. All receptors come from a man at least 80 years old with acute or convalescent COVID-19.

This clone is a singleton in its sample. V is TRBV4-1 and J is TRBJ2-1; D is unresolved. CDR3 length: 17 amino acids. The ends were cut back, 3 bases at V and 8 bases at J, with 23 bases in the middle. Germline loops: CDR1 MGHRA, CDR2 YSYEKL. The CDR3: CASSHTAGPSIRHEQFF. DNA of the CDR3: TGCGCCAGCAGCCATACTGCAGGTCCCTCTATCCGGCATGAGCAGTTCTTC.

This chain links TRBV6-5 with TRBJ1-6; perhaps TRBD1 as D (5 bases). Germline V gene data show CDR1 as MNHEY and CDR2 as SVGAGI. The CDR3 consists of 16 residues. Between the trimmed V and J ends, which lost 2 bases and 3 bases, there was a span of 11 bases. In DNA, the CDR3 is TGTGCCAGCAGTTACGCCGGGAGGGGCTATAATTCACCCCTCCACTTT. Encoded protein: CASSYAGRGYNSPLHF.

The chain recombines TRBV19 with TRBJ1-2; 7 bases map to TRBD1. Looked up from germline, CDR1 is LNHDA and CDR2 is SQIVND (reference sequence). The CDR3 contains 17 residues. The V gene end was trimmed by 2 bases and the J gene end by 3 bases; junction bases not matched to a gene: 12. The CDR3 DNA reads TGTGCCAGTAGTATATTCTGGTCGGAAGGGGGCTACTATGGCTACACCTTC. Residues: CASSIFWSEGGYYGYTF.

The chain links TRBV28 to TRBJ2-2; no firm D call. The CDR3 loop spans 16 amino acids. CDR1 MDHEN and CDR2 SYDVKM come from the germline V gene. With 8 bases removed from V and 3 bases from J, the gap between germline ends came to 19 bases. The CDR3 coding sequence is TGTGCCAGCCGCCGGGTCCCCAGCCCCGACACCGGGGAGCTGTTTTTT. It yields the protein CASRRVPSPDTGELFF.

The chain links TRBV30 to TRBJ1-2, with no clear D. CDR3 length equals 13 residues. Germline values: CDR1 GTSNPN, CDR2 SVGIG (reference sequence). V lost 0 bases to trimming and J lost 4 bases, with 9 bases between them. CDR3: CAWSVPGSYGYTF. The CDR3 coding sequence is TGTGCCTGGAGTGTACCGGGAAGCTATGGCTACACCTTC.

The V and J genes are TRBV30 and TRBJ2-7; 8 bases map to TRBD1. With 5 bases clipped from V and 2 bases from J, the junction kept 8 bases outside the gene matches. CDR3 length: 14 residues. Germline V gives CDR1 GTSNPN, CDR2 SVGIG (reference sequence). In DNA form, the CDR3 reads TGTGCCTGGGCCTCCGGACAGGGAACCTACGAGCAGTACTTC. Its protein product is CAWASGQGTYEQYF.

Only a few counts were recorded for this clone. The chain employs TRBV6-5 and TRBJ1-6; 9 positions match TRBD1. After removal of 10 bases from V and 8 bases from J, the junction contained 3 bases not matched to a gene. The CDR3 extends over 12 amino acids. The germline V gene encodes CDR1 MNHEY and CDR2 SVGAGI. In nucleotides, the CDR3 is TGTGCCACCAGGGACAGGGATTCACCCCTCCACTTT. It specifies CATRDRDSPLHF.

The chain combines TRBV28 with TRBJ1-4, with 9 bases that match TRBD1. The CDR3 has 14 amino acids. From germline, CDR1 is MDHEN and CDR2 SYDVKM. V dropped 6 bases and J dropped 5; count of bases not matched to a gene: 4. The CDR3 DNA reads TGTGCCAGCAGACCTACAGGGGGCAATGAAAAACTGTTTTTT. This encodes CASRPTGGNEKLFF.

The chain has TRBV5-4 and TRBJ1-6; D might be TRBD1 (6 bases). Germline CDR1 SGHNT, CDR2 YYREEE (reference sequence). The CDR3 loop spans 15 amino acids. V was trimmed by 4 bases and J by 9 bases, leaving 17 bases between them. The CDR3, as DNA: TGTGCCAGCAGCCTCACAGGGATATGGGGTTCACCCCTCCACTTT. This sequence encodes CASSLTGIWGSPLHF.

As concerns this clone: Other DNA sequences in the sample encode the same CDR3. This chain uses TRBV5-1 with TRBJ1-1, with D possibly TRBD1 on 5 matching bases. The CDR3 consists of 13 residues. CDR1 and CDR2 from the germline V gene are SGHRS and YFSETQ. With 2 bases removed from V and 1 base from J, the gap between germline ends came to 6 bases. CDR3 nucleotide sequence: TGCGCCAGCAGCTTTACAGGGAACACTGAAGCTTTCTTT. Its translation is CASSFTGNTEAFF.

The chain has TRBV30 and TRBJ2-5; D gene uncertain. This CDR3 spans 12 amino acids. V was clipped by 0 bases and J by 7 bases, with 9 bases between them. The germline CDR1 and CDR2 sequences are GTSNPN and SVGIG (reference sequence). The CDR3 nucleotides read TGTGCCTGGAGTGTGGCCGCAGGGACCCAGTACTTC. Protein: CAWSVAAGTQYF.

V and J are TRBV5-1 and TRBJ1-2; possibly TRBD1 for D (5 bases). Per germline, CDR1 SGHRS and CDR2 YFSETQ. The CDR3 runs to 15 residues. V lost 3 bases and J lost 3, with 15 bases in between. The chain's CDR3 is CASSSGGWQHYGYTF. Written as DNA, the CDR3 is TGCGCCAGCAGCTCGGGGGGGTGGCAGCACTATGGCTACACCTTC.

This sequence joins TRBV18 and TRBJ2-2; weak D call: TRBD2 (5 bases). This CDR3 has 15 amino acids. Germline V gene sequence: CDR1 KGHSH, CDR2 LQKENI. V shed 3 bases and J shed 2 bases, with 10 bases lying between them. The CDR3 nucleotides are TGTGCCAGCTCACCGGCCACGGGAAACACCGGGGAGCTGTTTTTT. Translation gives CASSPATGNTGELFF.

The chain recombines TRBV6-5 with TRBJ1-5; 7 bases agree with TRBD1. CDR1 and CDR2 (germline): MNHEY, SVGAGI. The CDR3 spans 14 residues. Trimming cost V 7 bases and J 1 base; bases outside gene matches: 4. DNA of the CDR3: TGTGCCAGCATGAGGGACAGAAGCAATCAGCCCCAGCATTTT. Residues: CASMRDRSNQPQHF.

The chain is built from TRBV19 and TRBJ2-7; 8 bases are a match to TRBD1. Per the germline V gene, CDR1 is LNHDA and CDR2 is SQIVND (reference sequence). The J segment lost 2 bases and the V segment lost 5 bases, leaving 2 bases of the junction unmatched. This CDR3 comprises 13 residues. In nucleotides, the CDR3 is TGTGCCAGTAGTCGGACAGGGACCTACGAGCAGTACTTC. This translates into CASSRTGTYEQYF.

In this sample, this clone turned up a few times. The chain recombines TRBV7-9 with TRBJ2-7, with no clear D. CDR1 is SEHNR and CDR2 is FQNEAQ in the germline V gene (reference sequence). The CDR3 is 16 residues long. Trimming removed 4 bases from V and 0 bases from J, with 16 bases in between. In DNA, the CDR3 is TGTGCCAGCAGCTCCTCGTTTGCGGAGAGCTCCTACGAGCAGTACTTC. It yields the protein CASSSSFAESSYEQYF.

The gene calls are TRBV7-2 and TRBJ2-3, with 15 bases matching TRBD2. V lost 3 bases and J lost 9; bases outside the gene matches: 4. The germline CDR1 and CDR2 sequences are SGHTA and FQGNSA. This CDR3 region has 15 residues. The CDR3 sequence is CASSLGLAGGGTQYF. The CDR3 bases are TGTGCCAGCAGCTTGGGACTAGCGGGGGGAGGCACGCAGTATTTT.

The chain uses TRBV2 and TRBJ2-5, with 8 positions matching TRBD1. This CDR3 comprises 15 residues. In germline, CDR1 is SNHLY, CDR2 FYNNEI. V lost 7 bases and J lost 4; bases outside the gene matches: 11. CDR3 bases: TGTGCCAGCATCGCGACAGGGGTAGGAGGAGAGACCCAGTACTTC. Encoded protein: CASIATGVGGETQYF.

The V and J genes are TRBV30 and TRBJ2-7; a possible D gene is TRBD1 (5 bases). The germline CDR1 and CDR2 sequences are GTSNPN and SVGIG (reference sequence). The CDR3 has 12 amino acids. V dropped 4 bases and J dropped 2 bases, with 9 bases sitting between them. Here the CDR3 DNA reads TGTGCCTGGACAGGGCCAGCCTACGAGCAGTACTTC. This translates into CAWTGPAYEQYF.

This chain joins TRBV11-3 and TRBJ2-1; TRBD2 aligns across 13 bases. The CDR3 extends over 15 amino acids. Losses at the gene ends were 5 bases for V and 6 bases for J; bases not matched to a gene: 4. CDR1 and CDR2 from the germline V gene are SGHNT and YENEEA. CDR3 sequence: CASSPLAGGPNEQFF. The CDR3 region has the DNA TGTGCCAGCAGCCCACTAGCGGGAGGGCCCAATGAGCAGTTCTTC.

The chain uses TRBV24-1 and TRBJ2-1; 11 bases line up with TRBD2. Germline assignment: CDR1 KGHDR and CDR2 SFDVKD. V lost 3 bases, J lost 8 bases, and 14 bases stayed unmatched. The CDR3 spans 18 residues. The CDR3 protein is CATSDPGWGSGRVHEQFF. As DNA, the CDR3 is TGTGCCACCAGTGATCCTGGTTGGGGTAGCGGGAGGGTCCATGAGCAGTTCTTC.

The chain combines TRBV5-1 with TRBJ1-1, with D possibly TRBD1 on 6 matching bases. The CDR3 is 13 residues long. The germline gives CDR1 SGHRS, CDR2 YFSETQ. Trimming took off 5 bases at V and 4 bases at J, with 12 bases between the two ends. CDR3 bases: TGCGCCAGCAGTCCCGGACAGAGCACTGAAGCTTTCTTT. Amino acids: CASSPGQSTEAFF.

On this clone itself: Other DNA sequences from this sample encode an identical CDR3 as well. The chain recombines TRBV4-2 with TRBJ2-7; possible D gene TRBD1, 6 bases. Per germline, CDR1 LGHNA and CDR2 YNFKEQ. V lost 2 bases to trimming and J lost 2 bases, with 10 bases between them. The CDR3 loop spans 14 amino acids. The CDR3 loop reads CASSQSGTTYEQYF. CDR3 sequence (DNA): TGTGCCAGCAGCCAATCCGGGACAACCTACGAGCAGTACTTC.

The chain uses TRBV27 and TRBJ2-2, with 10 positions matching TRBD2. Germline loops: CDR1 MNHEY, CDR2 SMNVEV (reference sequence). With V trimmed by 1 base and J by 4 bases, 3 bases remained unmatched. The CDR3 extends over 16 amino acids. The CDR3 DNA sequence: TGTGCCAGCAGTTTATGGTCTAGCGGGAGCACCGGGGAGCTGTTTTTT. Translating it yields CASSLWSSGSTGELFF.

On this clone itself: Germline is not matched at one junction end, which may reflect a read error. The rearrangement uses TRBV6-1 and TRBJ2-7; D gene unclear. Germline values: CDR1 MNHNS, CDR2 SASEGT. CDR3 length equals 14 residues. CDR3 nucleotide sequence: TGTGTCAGCAGTGAAGGGCCTAATAGCTGGGAGCAGTACTTC. Translated, it gives CVSSEGPNSWEQYF.

The CDR3: CASSSGRAPDTQYF. Written as DNA, the CDR3 is TGTGCCAGCTCAAGCGGGAGGGCCCCAGATACGCAGTATTTT. This rearrangement joins TRBV18 to TRBJ2-3; 10 bases match TRBD2. The junction had 3 bases not matched to a gene; V was cut back by 5 bases and J by 4 bases. The CDR3 consists of 14 residues. Germline V gives CDR1 KGHSH, CDR2 LQKENI. The complete variable domain, with remaining parts taken from reference TRBV18 and TRBJ2-3, reads NAGVMQNPRHLVRRRGQEARLRCSPMKGHSHVYWYRQLPEEGLKFMVYLQKENIIDESGMPKERFSAEFPKEGPSILRIQQVVRGDSAAYFCASSSGRAPDTQYFGPGTRLTVL.